The clone carrying this TCR beta chain showed up many times. This record belongs to a study of T-cell reconstitution after alpha-beta-depleted transplantation in children. V was shortened by 6 bases and J by 3 bases, with 19 bases between the two germline ends. Germline assignment: CDR1 DFQATT and CDR2 SNEGSKA (reference sequence). This CDR3 is 15 amino acids long. Unique molecular identifiers featured in how the TCRbeta library was prepared. TCRdb re-called the PCR reads with MiXCR, one entry per CDR3 protein. The sample contains hundreds of thousands of distinct CDR3 sequences, approximately 16% of which appear only once.

This TCR was recovered from a human donor who donated a stem cell graft to a child with acute myeloid leukemia. Sequencing used PBMCs from the stem cell graft donor, obtained from the stem cell graft. The rearrangement uses TRBV20-1 and TRBJ2-3; D might be TRBD1 (7 bases). In DNA form, the CDR3 reads TGCAGTGCCAAGGAGCAGGGGGGAGGAACAGATACGCAGTATTTT. This gives the protein CSAKEQGGGTDTQYF.